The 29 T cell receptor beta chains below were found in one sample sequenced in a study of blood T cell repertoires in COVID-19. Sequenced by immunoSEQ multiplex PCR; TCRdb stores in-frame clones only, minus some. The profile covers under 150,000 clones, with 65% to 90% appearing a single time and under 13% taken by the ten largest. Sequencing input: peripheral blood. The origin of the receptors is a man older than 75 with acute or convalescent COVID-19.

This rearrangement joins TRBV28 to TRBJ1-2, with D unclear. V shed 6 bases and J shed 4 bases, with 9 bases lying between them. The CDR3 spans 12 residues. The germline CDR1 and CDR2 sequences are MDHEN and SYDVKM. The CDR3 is CASRGAAYGYTF. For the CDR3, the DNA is TGTGCCAGCAGGGGAGCGGCCTATGGCTACACCTTC.

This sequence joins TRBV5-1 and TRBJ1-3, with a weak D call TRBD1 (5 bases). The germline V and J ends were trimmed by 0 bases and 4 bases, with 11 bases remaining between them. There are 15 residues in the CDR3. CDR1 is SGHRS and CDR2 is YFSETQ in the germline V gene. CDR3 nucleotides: TGCGCCAGCAGCTTGGGGACATTCTCCGGAAACACCATATATTTT. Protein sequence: CASSLGTFSGNTIYF.

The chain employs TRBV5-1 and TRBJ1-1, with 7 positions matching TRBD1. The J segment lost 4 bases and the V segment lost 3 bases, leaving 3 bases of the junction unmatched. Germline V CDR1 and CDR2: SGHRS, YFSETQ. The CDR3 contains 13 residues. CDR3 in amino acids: CASSSTGLTEAFF. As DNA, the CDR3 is TGCGCCAGCAGCTCGACAGGGCTCACTGAAGCTTTCTTT.

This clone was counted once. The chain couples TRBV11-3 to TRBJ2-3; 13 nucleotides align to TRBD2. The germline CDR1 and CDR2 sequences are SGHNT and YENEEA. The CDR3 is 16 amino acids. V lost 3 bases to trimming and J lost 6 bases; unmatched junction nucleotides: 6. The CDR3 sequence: CASSFGTSGNADTQYF. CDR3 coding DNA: TGTGCCAGCAGCTTCGGGACTAGCGGGAATGCGGATACGCAGTATTTT.

The CDR3 spells CASTLWAGDGYTF. The CDR3 nucleotides are TGTGCCAGTACCCTATGGGCAGGGGATGGCTACACCTTC. The chain recombines TRBV19 with TRBJ1-2, with D perhaps TRBD1 (6 bases). With 7 bases removed from V and 6 bases from J, the gap between germline ends came to 15 bases. The CDR3 is made up of 13 amino acids. CDR1 is LNHDA and CDR2 is SQIVND in the germline V gene (reference sequence).

As DNA, the CDR3 is TGTGCCAGCACCCTACGGACAGGAGCCTTACAAAAACTGTTTTTT. Translation: CASTLRTGALQKLFF. V is TRBV28 and J is TRBJ1-4, with 7 positions matching TRBD1. The germline V gene encodes CDR1 MDHEN and CDR2 SYDVKM. This CDR3 region has 15 residues. J gave up 9 bases and V 7 bases, and 14 bases lay outside the gene matches.

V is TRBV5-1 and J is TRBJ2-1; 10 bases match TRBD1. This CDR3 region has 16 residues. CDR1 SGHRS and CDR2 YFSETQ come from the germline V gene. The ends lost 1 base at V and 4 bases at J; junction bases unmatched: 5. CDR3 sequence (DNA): TGCGCCAGCAGCTTGATACCGGGACAGGGGTACAATGAGCAGTTCTTC. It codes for CASSLIPGQGYNEQFF.

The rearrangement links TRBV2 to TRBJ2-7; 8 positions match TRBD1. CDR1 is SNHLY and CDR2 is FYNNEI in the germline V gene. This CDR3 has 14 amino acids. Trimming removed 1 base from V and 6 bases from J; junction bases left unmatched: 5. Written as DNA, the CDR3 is TGTGCCAGCAGTGAAGGACAGGGGCTGGGCGAGCAGTACTTC. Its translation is CASSEGQGLGEQYF.

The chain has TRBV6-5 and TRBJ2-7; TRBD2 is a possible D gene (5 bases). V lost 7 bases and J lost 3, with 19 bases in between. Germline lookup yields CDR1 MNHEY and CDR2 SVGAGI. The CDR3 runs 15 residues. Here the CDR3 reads CASKYHEGRSYEQYF. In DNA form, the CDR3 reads TGTGCCAGCAAGTACCACGAGGGCAGAAGCTACGAGCAGTACTTC.

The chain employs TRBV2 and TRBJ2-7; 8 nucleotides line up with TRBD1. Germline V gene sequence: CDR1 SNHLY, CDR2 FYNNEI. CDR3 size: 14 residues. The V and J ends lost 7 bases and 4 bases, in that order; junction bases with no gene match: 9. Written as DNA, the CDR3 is TGTGCCAGCACCGAACAGGGGGACGGATACGAGCAGTACTTC. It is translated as CASTEQGDGYEQYF. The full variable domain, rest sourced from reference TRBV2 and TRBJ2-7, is EPEVTQTPSHQVTQMGQEVILRCVPISNHLYFYWYRQILGQKVEFLVSFYNNEISEKSEIFDDQFSVERPDGSNFTLKIRSTKLEDSAMYFCASTEQGDGYEQYFGPGTRLTVT.

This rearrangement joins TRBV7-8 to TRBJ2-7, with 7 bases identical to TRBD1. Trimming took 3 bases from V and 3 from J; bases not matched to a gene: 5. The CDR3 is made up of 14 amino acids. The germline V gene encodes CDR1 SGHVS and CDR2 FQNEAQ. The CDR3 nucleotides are TGTGCCAGCAGCTTGCCCGGACAGGACTACGAGCAGTACTTC. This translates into CASSLPGQDYEQYF.

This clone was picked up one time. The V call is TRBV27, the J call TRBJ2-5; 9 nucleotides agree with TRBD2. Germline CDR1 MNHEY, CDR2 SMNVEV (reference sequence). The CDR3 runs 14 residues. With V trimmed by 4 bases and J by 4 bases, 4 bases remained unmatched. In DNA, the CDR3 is TGTGCCAGCAGTTCGGCGGGAGGGGGAGAGACCCAGTACTTC. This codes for CASSSAGGGETQYF.

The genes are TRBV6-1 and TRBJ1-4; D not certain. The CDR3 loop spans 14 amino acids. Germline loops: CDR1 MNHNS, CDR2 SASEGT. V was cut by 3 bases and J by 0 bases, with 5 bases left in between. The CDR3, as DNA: TGTGCCAGCAGTGAGCCAGCAACTAATGAAAAACTGTTTTTT. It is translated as CASSEPATNEKLFF.

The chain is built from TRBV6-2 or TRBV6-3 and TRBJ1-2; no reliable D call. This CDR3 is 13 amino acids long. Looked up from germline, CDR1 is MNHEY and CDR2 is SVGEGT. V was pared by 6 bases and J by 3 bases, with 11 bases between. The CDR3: CASSSEAYYGYTF. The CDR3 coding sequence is TGTGCCAGCAGCTCAGAGGCGTACTATGGCTACACCTTC.

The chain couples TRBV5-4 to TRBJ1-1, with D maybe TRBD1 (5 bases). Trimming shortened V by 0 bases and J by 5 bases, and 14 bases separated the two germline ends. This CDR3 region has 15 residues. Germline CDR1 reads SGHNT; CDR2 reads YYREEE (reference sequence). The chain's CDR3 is CASSLGQGGITEAFF. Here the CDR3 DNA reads TGTGCCAGCAGCTTGGGGCAGGGAGGCATAACTGAAGCTTTCTTT. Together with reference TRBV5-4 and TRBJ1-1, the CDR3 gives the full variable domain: ETGVTQSPTHLIKTRGQQVTLRCSSQSGHNTVSWYQQALGQGPQFIFQYYREEENGRGNFPPRFSGLQFPNYSSELNVNALELDDSALYLCASSLGQGGITEAFFGQGTRLTVV.

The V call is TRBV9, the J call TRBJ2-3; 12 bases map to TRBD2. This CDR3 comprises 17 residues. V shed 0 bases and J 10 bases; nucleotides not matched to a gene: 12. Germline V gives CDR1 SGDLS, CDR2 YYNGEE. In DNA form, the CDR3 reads TGTGCCAGCAGCGTAGGAGCCCGGACTAGCGGGGTAGTCGCGCAGTATTTT. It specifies CASSVGARTSGVVAQYF.

CDR3 loop: CASSIFSPDQPQHF. The CDR3 nucleotides are TGTGCCAGTAGTATTTTCTCTCCCGATCAGCCCCAGCATTTT. The chain joins TRBV19 to TRBJ1-5; no reliable D call. CDR1 and CDR2 (germline): LNHDA, SQIVND (reference sequence). The CDR3 totals 14 residues. The V gene lost 3 bases and the J gene lost 5 bases, with 11 bases spanning the gap. The full variable domain, completed using reference TRBV19 and TRBJ1-5, is DGGITQSPKYLFRKEGQNVTLSCEQNLNHDAMYWYRQDPGQGLRLIYYSQIVNDFQKGDIAEGYSVSREKKESFPLTVTSAQKNPTAFYLCASSIFSPDQPQHFGDGTRLSIL.

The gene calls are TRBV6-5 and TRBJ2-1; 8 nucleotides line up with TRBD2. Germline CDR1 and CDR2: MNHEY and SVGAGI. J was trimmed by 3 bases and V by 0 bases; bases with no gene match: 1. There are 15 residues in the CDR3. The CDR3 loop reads CASSYSSGSYNEQFF. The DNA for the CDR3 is TGTGCCAGCAGTTACTCCAGCGGGAGCTACAATGAGCAGTTCTTC.

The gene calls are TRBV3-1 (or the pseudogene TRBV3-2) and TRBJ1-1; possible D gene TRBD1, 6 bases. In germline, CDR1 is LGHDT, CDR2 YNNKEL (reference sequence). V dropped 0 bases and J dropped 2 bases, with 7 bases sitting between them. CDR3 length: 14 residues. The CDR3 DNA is TGTGCCAGCAGCCAAGAACAGGGAAACACTGAAGCTTTCTTT. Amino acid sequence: CASSQEQGNTEAFF.

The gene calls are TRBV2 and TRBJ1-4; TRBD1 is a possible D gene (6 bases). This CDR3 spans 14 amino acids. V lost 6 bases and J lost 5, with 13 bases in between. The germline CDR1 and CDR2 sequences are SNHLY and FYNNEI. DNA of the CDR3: TGTGCCAGCAGCTATACAGGGTTAAATGAAAAACTGTTTTTT. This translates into CASSYTGLNEKLFF.

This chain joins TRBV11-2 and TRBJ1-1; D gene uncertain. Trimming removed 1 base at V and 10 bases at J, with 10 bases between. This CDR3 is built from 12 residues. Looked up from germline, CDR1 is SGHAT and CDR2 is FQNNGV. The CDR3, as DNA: TGTGCCAGCAGCTTAGGGGTCTCAGGAGCTTTCTTT. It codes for CASSLGVSGAFF.

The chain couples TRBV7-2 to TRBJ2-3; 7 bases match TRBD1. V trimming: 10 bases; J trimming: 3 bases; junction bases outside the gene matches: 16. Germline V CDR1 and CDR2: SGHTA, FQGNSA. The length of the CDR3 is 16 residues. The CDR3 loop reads CAKALGRGQRTDTQYF. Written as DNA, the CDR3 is TGTGCCAAGGCTTTGGGTAGGGGGCAACGGACAGATACGCAGTATTTT.

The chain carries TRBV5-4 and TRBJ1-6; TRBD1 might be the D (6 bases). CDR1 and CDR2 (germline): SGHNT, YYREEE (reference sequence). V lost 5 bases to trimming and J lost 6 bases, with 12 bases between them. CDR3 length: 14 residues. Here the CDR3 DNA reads TGTGCCAGCAGGGAACGACAGGTTAATTCACCCCTCCACTTT. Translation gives CASRERQVNSPLHF.

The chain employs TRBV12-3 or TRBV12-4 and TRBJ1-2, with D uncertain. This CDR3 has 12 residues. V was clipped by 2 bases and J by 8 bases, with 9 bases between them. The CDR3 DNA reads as TGTGCCAGCAGTTTATCGGGAAAAGGCTACACCTTC. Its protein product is CASSLSGKGYTF.

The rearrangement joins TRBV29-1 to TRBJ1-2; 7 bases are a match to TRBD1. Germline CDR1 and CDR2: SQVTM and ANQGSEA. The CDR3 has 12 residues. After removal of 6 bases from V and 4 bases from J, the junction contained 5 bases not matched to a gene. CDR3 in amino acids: CSVDTGAYGYTF. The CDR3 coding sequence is TGCAGCGTAGATACAGGGGCCTATGGCTACACCTTC.

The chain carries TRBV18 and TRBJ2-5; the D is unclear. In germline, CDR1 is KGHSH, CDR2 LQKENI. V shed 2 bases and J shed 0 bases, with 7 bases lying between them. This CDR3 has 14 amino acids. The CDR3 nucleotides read TGTGCCAGCTCACCATGGCAGGACCAAGAGACCCAGTACTTC. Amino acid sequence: CASSPWQDQETQYF.

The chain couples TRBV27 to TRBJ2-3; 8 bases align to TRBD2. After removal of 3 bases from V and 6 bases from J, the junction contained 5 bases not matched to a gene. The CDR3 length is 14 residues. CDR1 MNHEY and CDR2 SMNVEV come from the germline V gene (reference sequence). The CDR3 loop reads CASSFGGLADTQYF. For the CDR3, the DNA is TGTGCCAGCAGTTTCGGCGGACTAGCCGATACGCAGTATTTT.

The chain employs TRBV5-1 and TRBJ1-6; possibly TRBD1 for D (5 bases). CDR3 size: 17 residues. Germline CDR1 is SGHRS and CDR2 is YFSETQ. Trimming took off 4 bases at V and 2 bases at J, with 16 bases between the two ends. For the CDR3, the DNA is TGCGCCAGCAGCCCGAGACAGATGGGAACCTATAATTCACCCCTCCACTTT. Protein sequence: CASSPRQMGTYNSPLHF.

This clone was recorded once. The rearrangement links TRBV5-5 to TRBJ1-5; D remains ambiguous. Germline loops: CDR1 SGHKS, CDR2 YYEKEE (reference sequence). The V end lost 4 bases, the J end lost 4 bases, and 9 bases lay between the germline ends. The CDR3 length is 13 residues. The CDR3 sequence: CASSLTGNQPQHF. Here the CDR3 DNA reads TGTGCCAGCAGCCTGACGGGTAATCAGCCCCAGCATTTT.